In its sample, the clone carrying this TCR beta chain was seen many times. Amplified TCR beta CDR3 regions derived from RNA transcripts. HTBI primers drove first-round RT-PCR of the TCR CDR3. A single record per CDR3 protein comes from TCRdb applying MiXCR to the multiplex PCR reads. The table lists 700,000 to 950,000 distinct CDR3 sequences, roughly a third of them singletons, with around a third in the top ten. This specimen comes from a study of T cells in Graves' hyperthyroidism and ophthalmopathy. The CDR3 runs to 14 residues. CDR1 and CDR2 (germline): SQVTM, ANQGSEA. V shed 3 bases and J 8 bases; nucleotides not matched to a gene: 9. The study excluded patients with uncontrolled infection, other autoimmune disease, pregnancy or lactation.

This rearrangement joins TRBV29-1 to TRBJ1-4; 7 bases align to TRBD1. The origin of this receptor is a woman aged 40 to 49 with Graves' hyperthyroidism. The specimen sequenced was blood. The CDR3 sequence is CSVEKSGGGEKLFF. CDR3 DNA: TGCAGCGTTGAGAAGTCAGGGGGGGGCGAAAAACTGTTTTTT.